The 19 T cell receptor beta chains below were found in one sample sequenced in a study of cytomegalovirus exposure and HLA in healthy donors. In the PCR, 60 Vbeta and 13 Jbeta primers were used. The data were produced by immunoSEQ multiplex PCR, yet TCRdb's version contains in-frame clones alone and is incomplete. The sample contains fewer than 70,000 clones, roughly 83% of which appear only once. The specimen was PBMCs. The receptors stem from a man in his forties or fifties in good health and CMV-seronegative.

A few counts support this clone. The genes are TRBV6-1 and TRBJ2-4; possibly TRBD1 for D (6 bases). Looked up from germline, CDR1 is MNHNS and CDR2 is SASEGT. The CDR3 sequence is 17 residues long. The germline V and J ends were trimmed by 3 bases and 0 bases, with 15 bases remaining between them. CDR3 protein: CASSDSLWGLAKNIQYF. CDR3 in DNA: TGTGCCAGCAGTGATTCGTTGTGGGGGCTAGCCAAAAACATTCAGTACTTC.

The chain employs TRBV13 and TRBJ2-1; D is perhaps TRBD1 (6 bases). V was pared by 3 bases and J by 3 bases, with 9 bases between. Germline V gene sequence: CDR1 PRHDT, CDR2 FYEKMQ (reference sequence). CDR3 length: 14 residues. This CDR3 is CASSFSGDYNEQFF. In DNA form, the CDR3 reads TGTGCCAGCAGCTTTTCAGGGGACTACAATGAGCAGTTCTTC.

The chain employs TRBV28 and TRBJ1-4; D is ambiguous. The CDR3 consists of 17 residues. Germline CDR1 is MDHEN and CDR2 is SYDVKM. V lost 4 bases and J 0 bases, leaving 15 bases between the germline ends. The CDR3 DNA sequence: TGTGCCAGCAGTTCACCCGGTTCCTATTCAACTAATGAAAAACTGTTTTTT. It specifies CASSSPGSYSTNEKLFF.

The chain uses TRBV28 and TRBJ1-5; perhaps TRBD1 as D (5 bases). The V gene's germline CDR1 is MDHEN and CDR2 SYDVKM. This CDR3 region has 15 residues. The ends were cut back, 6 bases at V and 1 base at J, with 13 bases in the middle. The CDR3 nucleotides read TGTGCCAGCAGGGCACAGGTCGGGAGCAATCAGCCCCAGCATTTT. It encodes CASRAQVGSNQPQHF.

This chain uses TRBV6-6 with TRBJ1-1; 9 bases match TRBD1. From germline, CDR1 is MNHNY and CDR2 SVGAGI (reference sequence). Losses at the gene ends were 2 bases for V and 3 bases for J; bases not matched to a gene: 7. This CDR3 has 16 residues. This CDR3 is CASSYNRGLSDTEAFF. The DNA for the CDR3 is TGTGCCAGCAGTTACAACAGGGGGCTTAGTGACACTGAAGCTTTCTTT.

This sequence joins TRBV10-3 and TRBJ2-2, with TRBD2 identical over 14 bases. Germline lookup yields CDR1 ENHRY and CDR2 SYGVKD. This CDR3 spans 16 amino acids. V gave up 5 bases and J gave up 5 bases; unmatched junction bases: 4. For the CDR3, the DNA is TGTGCCATCAGTCGACTAGCGGGGGGGGATACCGGGGAGCTGTTTTTT. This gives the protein CAISRLAGGDTGELFF.

Here the CDR3 reads CASTTGGGNQPQHF. The CDR3 DNA is TGTGCCAGTACCACGGGCGGGGGAAATCAGCCCCAGCATTTT. V and J are TRBV19 and TRBJ1-5; maybe TRBD1 (5 bases). Between the trimmed V and J ends, which lost 7 bases and 4 bases, there was a span of 14 bases. CDR3 length equals 14 residues. The germline V gene has CDR1 LNHDA and CDR2 SQIVND (reference sequence).

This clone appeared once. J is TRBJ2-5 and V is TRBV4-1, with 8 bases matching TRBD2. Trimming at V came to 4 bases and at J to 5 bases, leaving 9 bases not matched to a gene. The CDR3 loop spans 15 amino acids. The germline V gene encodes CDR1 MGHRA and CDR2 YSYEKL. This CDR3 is CASSPPGLGGETQYF. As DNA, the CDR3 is TGCGCCAGCAGCCCCCCGGGACTAGGTGGGGAGACCCAGTACTTC.

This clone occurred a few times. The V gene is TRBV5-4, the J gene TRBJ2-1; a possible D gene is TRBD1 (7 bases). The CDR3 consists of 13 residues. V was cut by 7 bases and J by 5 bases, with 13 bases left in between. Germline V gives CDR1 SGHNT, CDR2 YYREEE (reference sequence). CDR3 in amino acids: CASRRDSHNEQFF. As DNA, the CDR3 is TGTGCCAGCCGGCGGGACAGCCACAATGAGCAGTTCTTC.

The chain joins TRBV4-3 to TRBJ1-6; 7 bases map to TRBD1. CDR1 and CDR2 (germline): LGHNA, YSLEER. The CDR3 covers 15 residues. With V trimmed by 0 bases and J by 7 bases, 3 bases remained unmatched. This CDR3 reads CASSQETGSNSPLHF. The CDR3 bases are TGCGCCAGCAGCCAAGAGACAGGGTCGAATTCACCCCTCCACTTT.

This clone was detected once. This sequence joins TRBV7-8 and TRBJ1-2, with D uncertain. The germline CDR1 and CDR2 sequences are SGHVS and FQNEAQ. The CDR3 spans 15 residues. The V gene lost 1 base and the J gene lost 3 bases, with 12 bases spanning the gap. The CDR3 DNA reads TGTGCCAGCAGCTTAGATCGGGTTAGACACTATGGCTACACCTTC. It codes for CASSLDRVRHYGYTF.

CDR3: CASSKEGGTNTEAFF. CDR3 nucleotide sequence: TGTGCCAGCAGCAAGGAGGGGGGGACTAACACTGAAGCTTTCTTT. The chain joins TRBV7-8 to TRBJ1-1; perhaps TRBD1 as D (6 bases). Germline V gives CDR1 SGHVS, CDR2 FQNEAQ. Trimming removed 5 bases from V and 2 bases from J, with 15 bases in between. The CDR3 runs 15 residues.

Written as DNA, the CDR3 is TGTGCCAGTAGTAGTAGGTTCGGGGGTTTGTGGCAGCCCCAGCATTTT. Translating gives CASSSRFGGLWQPQHF. The rearrangement uses TRBV19 and TRBJ1-5; a possible D gene is TRBD1 (5 bases). V shed 4 bases and J shed 7 bases, with 20 bases lying between them. CDR1 LNHDA and CDR2 SQIVND come from the germline V gene (reference sequence). This CDR3 has 16 residues. Supplemented by reference TRBV19 and TRBJ1-5, the full variable domain reads DGGITQSPKYLFRKEGQNVTLSCEQNLNHDAMYWYRQDPGQGLRLIYYSQIVNDFQKGDIAEGYSVSREKKESFPLTVTSAQKNPTAFYLCASSSRFGGLWQPQHFGDGTRLSIL.

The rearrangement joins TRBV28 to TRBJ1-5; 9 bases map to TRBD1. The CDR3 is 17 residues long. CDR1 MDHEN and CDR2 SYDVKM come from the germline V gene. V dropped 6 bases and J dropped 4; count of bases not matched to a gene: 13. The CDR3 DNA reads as TGTGCCAGCAGCTCTCGGGGGGGGACAGGGAATAATCAGCCCCAGCATTTT. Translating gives CASSSRGGTGNNQPQHF.

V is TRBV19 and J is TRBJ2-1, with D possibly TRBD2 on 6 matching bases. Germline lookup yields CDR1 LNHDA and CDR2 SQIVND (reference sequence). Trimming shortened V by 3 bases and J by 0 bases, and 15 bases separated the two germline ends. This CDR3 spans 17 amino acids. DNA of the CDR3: TGTGCCAGTAGTATTGGGAGTGTCGGGAGCTCCTACAATGAGCAGTTCTTC. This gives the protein CASSIGSVGSSYNEQFF.

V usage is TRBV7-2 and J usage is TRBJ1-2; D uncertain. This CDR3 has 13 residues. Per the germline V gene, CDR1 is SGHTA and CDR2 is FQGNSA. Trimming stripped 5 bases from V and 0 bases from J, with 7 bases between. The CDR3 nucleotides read TGTGCCAGCAGCCGCAGATCTAACTATGGCTACACCTTC. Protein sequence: CASSRRSNYGYTF. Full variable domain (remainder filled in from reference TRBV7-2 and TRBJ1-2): GAGVSQSPSNKVTEKGKDVELRCDPISGHTALYWYRQSLGQGLEFLIYFQGNSAPDKSGLPSDRFSAERTGGSVSTLTIQRTQQEDSAVYLCASSRRSNYGYTFGSGTRLTVV.

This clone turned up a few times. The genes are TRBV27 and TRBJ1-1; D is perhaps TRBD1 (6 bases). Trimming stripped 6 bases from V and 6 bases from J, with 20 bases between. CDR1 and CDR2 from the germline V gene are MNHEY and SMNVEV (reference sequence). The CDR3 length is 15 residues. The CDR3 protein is CASRKVGGLDAEAFF. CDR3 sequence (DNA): TGTGCCAGCAGAAAAGTGGGGGGGCTGGACGCTGAAGCTTTCTTT.

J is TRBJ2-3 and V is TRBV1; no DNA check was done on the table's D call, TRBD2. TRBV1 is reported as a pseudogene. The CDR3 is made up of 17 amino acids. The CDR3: CTSSQPLAGGSTDTQYF. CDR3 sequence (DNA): TGCACCAGCAGCCAACCCCTAGCGGGGGGGAGCACAGATACGCAGTATTTT.

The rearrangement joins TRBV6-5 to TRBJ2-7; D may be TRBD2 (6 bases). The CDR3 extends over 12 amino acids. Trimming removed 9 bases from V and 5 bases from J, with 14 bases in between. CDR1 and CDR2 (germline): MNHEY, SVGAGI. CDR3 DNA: TGTGCCAGTTTAGGGCCGGGGGACGAGCAGTACTTC. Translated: CASLGPGDEQYF.